Listed below are T cell receptor beta chains from one sample, sequenced in a study of long-term antiretroviral therapy in people with HIV. TCRdb's copy holds only in-frame clones and misses some; the assay was immunoSEQ multiplex PCR. The sample consists of around 13,000 clones, about 82% of them appearing once. The sample here was unsorted PBMCs, taken 1.8 years before starting antiretroviral therapy. The origin of the receptors is a middle-aged woman with HIV. Each CDR3 is given with its conserved first and last residue. The D gene is left open where the match is weak. Some rows have no size entry. The others give once, few or many, or a class for an expanded clone.

>TRBJ2-6|15|.|TRBV6-1|.
CASFPNYSGANVLTF
TGTGCCAGCTTTCCGAACTACTCTGGGGCCAACGTCCTGACTTTC
>TRBJ1-4|16|TRBD1|TRBV5-8|.
CASSRGQAAFNEKLFF
TGTGCCAGCAGCCGGGGACAGGCTGCTTTTAATGAAAAACTGTTTTTT
>TRBJ1-2|12|.|TRBV9|once
CASSPDDYGYTF
TGTGCCAGCAGCCCGGACGACTATGGCTACACCTTC
>TRBJ2-2|16|.|TRBV19|once
CASSIYQGTNTGELFF
TGTGCCAGTAGTATTTACCAGGGCACTAACACCGGGGAGCTGTTTTTT
>TRBJ2-7|15|TRBD2|TRBV11-3|.
CASSFSGTSGDEQYF
TGTGCCAGCAGCTTCTCCGGAACTAGCGGGGACGAGCAGTACTTC
>TRBJ1-3|15|.|TRBV30|.
CAWTPNGGIGNTIYF
TGTGCCTGGACCCCCAATGGGGGAATCGGAAACACCATATATTTT
>TRBJ2-5|16|TRBD2|TRBV5-1|.
CASSLARLAGGETQYF
TGCGCCAGCAGCTTGGCTAGGCTAGCGGGAGGAGAGACCCAGTACTTC
>TRBJ2-1|17|.|TRBV10-3|.
CAISESRRGALNNEQFF
TGTGCCATCAGTGAGTCGCGGCGGGGAGCCCTTAACAATGAGCAGTTCTTC
>TRBJ1-4|14|.|TRBV7-2|few
CASSLVMTNEKLFF
TGTGCCAGCAGCTTAGTGATGACTAATGAAAAACTGTTTTTT
>TRBJ1-1|13|.|TRBV6-1|.
CASSVPGANEAFF
TGTGCCAGCAGTGTACCAGGGGCAAATGAAGCTTTCTTT
>TRBJ2-3|12|.|TRBV7-2|.
CASSTSTDTQYF
TGTGCCAGCAGCACTAGCACAGATACGCAGTATTTT
>TRBJ1-3|14|.|TRBV5-1|.
CASSYGNSGNTIYF
TGCGCCAGCAGCTATGGGAACTCTGGAAACACCATATATTTT
>TRBJ2-3|14|.|TRBV18|.
CASSPPPLTDTQYF
TGTGCCAGCTCACCACCGCCCCTCACAGATACGCAGTATTTT
>TRBJ2-7|13|.|TRBV6-6|.
CASSYGGPYEQYF
TGTGCCAGCAGTTACGGCGGACCCTACGAGCAGTACTTC
>TRBJ2-7|15|TRBD1|TRBV7-9|.
CASSFSGTGISEQYF
TGTGCCAGCAGCTTCTCCGGGACAGGGATCAGCGAGCAGTACTTC
>TRBJ2-7|13|.|TRBV5-1|.
CASSIRTQYEQYF
TGCGCCAGCAGCATTCGGACACAGTACGAGCAGTACTTC
>TRBJ1-4|16|TRBD1|TRBV28|.
CASGVHGQGKGEKLFF
TGTGCCAGCGGGGTCCATGGACAGGGGAAGGGTGAAAAACTGTTTTTT
>TRBJ2-1|12|.|TRBV29-1|.
CSVGLPQSEQFF
TGCAGCGTTGGGCTCCCGCAAAGCGAGCAGTTCTTC
>TRBJ2-7|13|.|TRBV5-1|.
CASNQENTYEQYF
TGCGCCAGCAATCAGGAAAACACCTACGAGCAGTACTTC
>TRBJ2-7|16|TRBD2|TRBV11-2|once
CASSLTPSGRGDEQYF
TGTGCCAGCAGCTTAACGCCAAGCGGGAGAGGGGACGAGCAGTACTTC
>TRBJ2-1|15|TRBD2|TRBV6-5|.
CASREGLAGYNEQFF
TGTGCCAGCAGGGAGGGACTAGCGGGCTACAATGAGCAGTTCTTC
>TRBJ2-3|14|.|TRBV27|.
CASSFAGSTDTQYF
TGTGCCAGCAGTTTCGCGGGGTCCACAGATACGCAGTATTTT
>TRBJ2-7|13|TRBD1|TRBV6-5|.
CATLQGAGYEQYF
TGTGCCACCCTACAGGGGGCGGGGTACGAGCAGTACTTC
>TRBJ2-1|13|.|TRBV5-4|.
CASSSVQDNEQFF
TGTGCCAGCAGCTCGGTACAAGACAATGAGCAGTTCTTC
>TRBJ2-1|18|.|TRBV30|.
CAWSVLVVGGASYNEQFF
TGTGCCTGGAGTGTACTCGTGGTGGGCGGGGCTTCCTACAATGAGCAGTTCTTC
>TRBJ1-5|14|.|TRBV6-5|once
CASSPQGDYQPQHF
TGTGCCAGCAGTCCACAAGGGGATTATCAGCCCCAGCATTTT
>TRBJ1-1|13|.|TRBV5-1|.
CASRWGGDTEAFF
TGCGCCAGCAGATGGGGAGGGGACACTGAAGCTTTCTTT
>TRBJ2-5|15|.|TRBV7-8|.
CASSPNPDSQETQYF
TGTGCCAGCAGCCCTAACCCTGACAGTCAAGAGACCCAGTACTTC
>TRBJ2-7|15|TRBD2|TRBV5-1|.
CASSLGSSGAYEQYF
TGCGCCAGCAGCTTGGGATCTAGCGGGGCCTACGAGCAGTACTTC
>TRBJ1-4|14|.|TRBV7-9|.
CASSLWGTNEKLFF
TGTGCCAGCAGCTTATGGGGGACGAATGAAAAACTGTTTTTT
>TRBJ2-2|15|TRBD2|TRBV27|.
CASSWTSLFTGELFF
TGTGCCAGCAGTTGGACTAGCTTGTTCACCGGGGAGCTGTTTTTT
>TRBJ1-1|13|.|TRBV11-3|.
CASSLMEDTEAFF
TGTGCCAGCAGCTTAATGGAGGACACTGAAGCTTTCTTT
>TRBJ2-7|14|TRBD1|TRBV6-1|.
CASSERRGPYEQYF
TGTGCCAGCAGTGAAAGAAGGGGGCCCTACGAGCAGTACTTC
>TRBJ2-5|12|.|TRBV2|.
CASSEALAPQYF
TGTGCCAGCAGTGAAGCCCTAGCCCCCCAGTACTTC
>TRBJ1-2|13|.|TRBV14|.
CASSQVRGWGYTF
TGTGCCAGCAGCCAAGTCAGGGGCTGGGGCTACACCTTC
>TRBJ2-2|18|TRBD2|TRBV6-1|.
CASSEALSLAGLGGELFF
TGTGCCAGCAGTGAAGCGTTGTCACTAGCGGGATTGGGCGGGGAGCTGTTTTTT
>TRBJ2-7|16|TRBD1|TRBV5-1|.
CASSLALQGLLAEQYF
TGCGCCAGCAGCTTGGCCCTACAGGGGCTCTTAGCCGAGCAGTACTTC
>TRBJ2-7|15|TRBD2|TRBV7-2|.
CASSATSGGPYEQYF
TGTGCCAGCAGCGCCACTAGCGGGGGGCCCTACGAGCAGTACTTC
>TRBJ1-2|17|.|TRBV28|.
CASSFSRQGMLNHGYTF
TGTGCCAGCAGTTTTTCGCGGCAAGGGATGCTCAACCATGGCTACACCTTC
>TRBJ1-3|15|.|TRBV19|.
CASSIGGQTGNTIYF
TGTGCCAGTAGTATTGGGGGGCAGACTGGAAACACCATATATTTT
>TRBJ1-1|15|.|TRBV27|.
CASNSIPAGNTEAFF
TGTGCCAGCAATTCAATCCCGGCAGGGAACACTGAAGCTTTCTTT
>TRBJ2-3|13|.|TRBV27|.
CASSIGLSDTQYF
TGTGCCAGCAGTATTGGGCTATCAGATACGCAGTATTTT
>TRBJ2-5|14|TRBD1|TRBV5-4|.
CASSWDRLQETQYF
TGTGCCAGCAGCTGGGACAGGTTGCAAGAGACCCAGTACTTC
>TRBJ1-5|13|TRBD1|TRBV2|few
CASSGDRPQPQHF
TGTGCCAGCAGTGGGGACAGGCCACAGCCCCAGCATTTT
>TRBJ2-7|10|.|TRBV20-1|.
CSASGYEQYF
TGCAGTGCTAGTGGGTACGAGCAGTACTTC
>TRBJ1-2|17|.|TRBV4-3|.
CASSHSSGAGPGYGYTF
TGCGCCAGCAGCCATTCCTCGGGGGCAGGGCCAGGCTATGGCTACACCTTC
>TRBJ1-2|16|TRBD1|TRBV6-6|.
CASSYSERQGYYGYTF
TGTGCCAGCAGTTACTCCGAACGACAGGGGTACTATGGCTACACCTTC
>TRBJ2-2|16|TRBD2|TRBV13|.
CASSLSLAANTGELFF
TGTGCCAGCAGCTTAAGCCTAGCGGCTAACACCGGGGAGCTGTTTTTT
>TRBJ2-7|13|TRBD2|TRBV2|.
CASSTRTSNEQYF
TGTGCCAGCAGCACTCGGACTAGTAACGAGCAGTACTTC
>TRBJ1-1|15|TRBD1|TRBV5-1|.
CASSLAFDRDTEAFF
TGCGCCAGCAGCTTGGCCTTTGACAGGGACACTGAAGCTTTCTTT
>TRBJ2-5|21|TRBD2|TRBV4-1|.
CASSLSRGVGTSGLYWEDQYF
TGCGCCAGCAGCCTCTCGAGGGGTGTTGGGACTAGCGGGCTATACTGGGAAGACCAGTACTTC
>TRBJ2-7|13|.|TRBV6-5|.
CASSYRVSYEQYF
TGTGCCAGCAGTTACAGGGTCAGCTACGAGCAGTACTTC
>TRBJ2-3|16|.|TRBV6-5|.
CASSYGGLQGTDTQYF
TGTGCCAGCAGTTACGGGGGATTACAGGGCACAGATACGCAGTATTTT
>TRBJ1-1|15|.|TRBV5-1|once
CASSLRQAMNTEAFF
TGCGCCAGCAGCCTCCGACAGGCAATGAACACTGAAGCTTTCTTT
>TRBJ1-5|14|.|TRBV4-3|.
CASSQERDNQPQHF
TGCGCCAGCAGCCAGGAACGAGATAATCAGCCCCAGCATTTT
>TRBJ2-5|18|TRBD2|TRBV28|once
CASSPIGRTSENQETQYF
TGTGCCAGCAGTCCTATCGGTCGGACTAGCGAGAACCAAGAGACCCAGTACTTC
>TRBJ1-4|14|TRBD1|TRBV29-1|large
CSVGAQGTNEKLFF
TGCAGCGTGGGGGCACAGGGGACTAATGAAAAACTGTTTTTT